Given below is one TCR beta chain in context. Antigen specificity is unknown. The sample originates from a study of blood T cells in healthy people across ages. The CDR3 length is 15 residues. From germline, CDR1 is SEHNR and CDR2 FQNEAQ (reference sequence). Deletions cut 6 bases from V and 4 bases from J, with 18 bases between. Notes on the study in general: Naive T cell percentage showed a strong correlation with the diversity of TCR beta.

Primers used in a second PCR of roughly 6 to 12 cycles were a sample-barcoded 5' primer and a J-beta primer mix. Every sample gave at least 2.5 million paired-end reads containing CDR3. TCRdb re-called the 5' RACE reads with MiXCR, one entry per CDR3 protein. The table includes some 1.4 million distinct CDR3 sequences, approximately 40% detected once. This receptor was identified in a woman in her late teens or twenties in good health. J is TRBJ2-5 and V is TRBV7-9; weak D call: TRBD1 (7 bases). Sequenced sample: blood. The CDR3, as DNA: TGTGCCAGCAGTACTCAGGGGGGAGACCCAGAGACCCAGTACTTC. It translates to CASSTQGGDPETQYF.